A selection of T cell receptor beta chains follows, all from one sample in a study of graft-versus-host responses after intestinal transplantation. These receptors have no known antigen. Sequenced by immunoSEQ multiplex PCR; TCRdb stores in-frame clones only, minus some. The repertoire consists of 99,000 or so clones, with less than 95% occurring once and the leading ten covering around 0.07%. The sequencing here drew on unstimulated CD8+ T cells sorted from spleen or lymph node cells, taken before transplant. The origin of the receptors is a human donor who was the organ donor for an intestinal transplant. CDR3s include the opening cysteine and the closing phenylalanine or tryptophan. The D gene is left open where the match is weak. Some rows mark clone size as missing; the rest say once, few, many or name a class of expanded clone.

V	D	size	J	CDR3	DNA
TRBV5-1	-	-	TRBJ2-1	CASSLSGYNEQFF	TGCGCCAGCAGCTTGTCGGGATACAATGAGCAGTTCTTC
TRBV30	TRBD1	few	TRBJ1-2	CAWISGGPYGYTF	TGTGCCTGGATTTCAGGGGGCCCTTATGGCTACACCTTC
TRBV30	TRBD2	-	TRBJ2-3	CAWSLAGLTDTQYF	TGTGCCTGGAGTCTAGCGGGGCTCACAGATACGCAGTATTTT
TRBV30	-	-	TRBJ2-7	CAWSVWSGPNEQYF	TGTGCCTGGAGTGTATGGTCCGGTCCCAACGAGCAGTACTTC
TRBV2	TRBD2	-	TRBJ2-1	CASSDEGGGSVSYNEQFF	TGTGCCAGCAGTGATGAAGGTGGCGGGAGTGTCTCCTACAATGAGCAGTTCTTC
TRBV21-1	-	-	TRBJ2-7	CASSKSPGTGAYEQYF	TGTGCCAGCAGCAAATCTCCCGGGACAGGGGCCTACGAGCAGTACTTC
TRBV2	TRBD2	-	TRBJ2-1	CASSQTSGSGNEQFF	TGTGCCAGCAGTCAGACTAGCGGGAGCGGAAATGAGCAGTTCTTC
TRBV7-9	-	once	TRBJ2-3	CASSFRADTQYF	TGTGCCAGCAGTTTCAGGGCAGATACGCAGTATTTT
TRBV5-4	-	-	TRBJ1-1	CASSWGGEAFF	TGTGCCAGCAGCTGGGGCGGTGAAGCTTTCTTT
TRBV2	-	-	TRBJ2-1	CASTRALLGFF	TGTGCCAGCACGAGGGCTCTTTTGGGGTTCTTC
TRBV5-1	TRBD2	-	TRBJ2-1	CASSLGAGGISLDEQFF	TGCGCCAGCAGCTTAGGAGCGGGAGGTATAAGTTTAGATGAGCAGTTCTTC
TRBV9	-	-	TRBJ2-3	CASSGRADTQYF	TGTGCCAGCAGCGGTAGAGCGGATACGCAGTATTTT
TRBV7-9	TRBD1	-	TRBJ1-3	CASSLIPQGDNTIYF	TGTGCCAGCAGCTTAATACCGCAGGGGGATAACACCATATATTTT
TRBV7-6	-	-	TRBJ2-7	CASSLQGPVYEQYF	TGTGCCAGCAGCTTACAGGGGCCGGTCTACGAGCAGTACTTC
TRBV9	-	once	TRBJ2-1	CASSGWGAYNEQFF	TGTGCCAGCAGCGGGTGGGGAGCCTACAATGAGCAGTTCTTC
TRBV19	-	-	TRBJ1-2	CASDSAGYGYTF	TGTGCCAGTGACTCAGCGGGCTATGGCTACACCTTC
TRBV28	-	-	TRBJ2-3	CASSLDRRSQYF	TGTGCCAGCAGTCTTGACAGGAGGTCGCAGTATTTT
TRBV9	-	-	TRBJ2-7	CASSVDSSYEQYF	TGTGCCAGCAGCGTAGACAGCTCCTACGAGCAGTACTTC
TRBV5-6	-	-	TRBJ2-6	CASSLVAGYPGANVLTF	TGTGCCAGCAGCTTGGTGGCAGGGTACCCTGGGGCCAACGTCCTGACTTTC
TRBV28	TRBD1	-	TRBJ1-2	CASSLPGQGGGYTF	TGTGCCAGCAGTTTACCTGGACAGGGAGGTGGCTACACCTTC
TRBV6-1	TRBD2	-	TRBJ2-7	CASSTSGRAYEQYF	TGTGCCAGCAGTACTAGCGGGAGGGCCTACGAGCAGTACTTC
TRBV4-2	-	few	TRBJ2-3	CASSPWGTSTDTQYF	TGTGCCAGCAGCCCCTGGGGGACTAGCACAGATACGCAGTATTTT
TRBV2	-	-	TRBJ2-1	CASSRGGGPMNEQFF	TGTGCCAGCTCCCGAGGGGGGGGGCCGATGAATGAGCAGTTCTTC
TRBV4-1	TRBD2	-	TRBJ2-3	CASSPTVGDYLLGTDTQYF	TGCGCCAGCAGCCCAACGGTAGGGGACTACCTTTTAGGCACAGATACGCAGTATTTT
TRBV6-5	-	-	TRBJ1-1	CASSAPGAEAFF	TGTGCCAGCAGTGCCCCCGGGGCTGAAGCTTTCTTT
TRBV12-5	-	-	TRBJ2-7	CASGAQGFLDEQYF	TGTGCTAGTGGTGCACAGGGATTTCTGGACGAGCAGTACTTC
TRBV28	-	-	TRBJ2-5	CASSLYPSEETQYF	TGTGCCAGCAGTTTATACCCTAGTGAGGAGACCCAGTACTTC
TRBV25-1	TRBD1	-	TRBJ2-3	CASSGQGDTQYF	TGTGCCAGCAGCGGACAGGGAGATACGCAGTATTTT
TRBV7-9	TRBD1	-	TRBJ1-5	CASSHPGQGGNAQHF	TGTGCCAGCAGCCATCCGGGACAGGGGGGCAACGCCCAGCATTTT
TRBV4-2	-	-	TRBJ2-7	CASSQGSEQYF	TGTGCCAGCAGCCAAGGGAGCGAGCAGTACTTC
TRBV5-1	-	-	TRBJ1-2	CASSLDRVLTGYTF	TGCGCCAGCAGCTTGGACAGGGTGTTGACGGGCTACACCTTC
TRBV28	TRBD2	-	TRBJ2-7	CASSPLAGVYEQYF	TGTGCCAGCAGTCCTTTAGCGGGAGTCTACGAGCAGTACTTC
TRBV30	-	few	TRBJ1-2	CAWSVWQYGYTF	TGTGCCTGGAGTGTATGGCAGTATGGCTACACCTTC
TRBV13	TRBD1	-	TRBJ2-5	CASSSRTGQETQYF	TGTGCCAGCAGCTCCCGGACAGGGCAAGAGACCCAGTACTTC
TRBV2	-	-	TRBJ2-5	CASMRETQYF	TGTGCCAGCATGCGAGAGACCCAGTACTTC
TRBV28	TRBD2	-	TRBJ2-3	CASSPTSGSTDTQYF	TGTGCCAGCAGCCCTACTAGCGGCAGCACAGATACGCAGTATTTT
TRBV28	-	-	TRBJ2-7	CASSGMDSSYEQYF	TGTGCCAGCAGTGGAATGGACAGCTCCTACGAGCAGTACTTC
TRBV6-5	TRBD1	-	TRBJ2-5	CASSSLRGRSETQYF	TGTGCCAGCAGTTCTTTGAGGGGGCGTTCGGAGACCCAGTACTTC
TRBV10-3	-	-	TRBJ2-7	CAISEYRTYEQYF	TGTGCCATCAGTGAGTACAGGACCTACGAGCAGTACTTC
TRBV7-9	-	-	TRBJ2-3	CASSLDIARGSTDTQYF	TGTGCCAGCAGCTTAGATATAGCTAGGGGATCCACAGATACGCAGTATTTT
TRBV5-6	-	-	TRBJ1-2	CASSLPTDYGYTF	TGTGCCAGCAGCTTGCCGACAGACTATGGCTACACCTTC
TRBV7-3	TRBD1	-	TRBJ2-1	CASSTGTGGNEQFF	TGTGCCAGCAGCACTGGGACAGGGGGCAATGAGCAGTTCTTC
TRBV2	-	-	TRBJ2-3	CASSEVFLATDTQYF	TGTGCCAGCAGTGAAGTGTTTCTGGCTACAGATACGCAGTATTTT
TRBV27	TRBD2	-	TRBJ2-5	CASSPGDYKETQYF	TGTGCCAGCAGTCCCGGGGACTACAAAGAGACCCAGTACTTC
TRBV7-3	-	-	TRBJ1-1	CASGPMRRALLTEAFF	TGTGCCAGCGGCCCCATGAGGCGGGCCCTACTCACTGAAGCTTTCTTT
TRBV5-1	-	-	TRBJ2-7	CASSHEQARLHEQYF	TGCGCCAGCAGCCACGAACAGGCCAGGCTACACGAGCAGTACTTC